One sample yielded the 19 T cell receptor beta chains listed below, sequenced in a study of cytomegalovirus exposure and HLA in healthy donors. Amplification used 60 Vbeta primers and 13 Jbeta primers. TCRdb's table, derived via immunoSEQ multiplex PCR, lists solely in-frame clones and lacks some. The sample consists of 95,000 to 150,000 clones, roughly 80% of them appearing once. Input material: PBMCs. The receptors come from a man between 60 and 70 years old in good health and CMV-seropositive.

As to this clone: Compared with germline, one end of the junction differs, possibly owing to a read error. V and J are TRBV6-5 and TRBJ2-4; the match to TRBD1 covers 7 bases. Germline CDR1 and CDR2: MNHEY and SVGAGI. This CDR3 has 16 amino acids. CDR3 sequence: CASSYDRTGAKNSQYF. The CDR3 region has the DNA TGTGCCAGCAGTTACGATCGTACAGGGGCCAAAAACAGTCAGTACTTC.

The rearrangement uses TRBV10-2 and TRBJ1-3; 9 bases agree with TRBD1. The CDR3 extends over 14 amino acids. V gave up 8 bases and J gave up 4 bases; unmatched junction bases: 6. Germline CDR1 and CDR2: WSHSY and SAAADI. This chain's CDR3 is CASAEGQGGNTIYF. DNA for the CDR3: TGCGCCAGCGCCGAGGGACAGGGAGGAAACACCATATATTTT.

The rearrangement links TRBV19 to TRBJ1-1; TRBD1 agrees at 7 bases. The CDR3 is made up of 15 amino acids. Looked up from germline, CDR1 is LNHDA and CDR2 is SQIVND (reference sequence). The ends lost 5 bases at V and 1 base at J; junction bases unmatched: 7. The CDR3 reads CASSGPGTENTEAFF. The DNA for the CDR3 is TGTGCCAGTAGTGGACCCGGGACAGAGAACACTGAAGCTTTCTTT. Drawing the rest from reference TRBV19 and TRBJ1-1, the complete variable domain is DGGITQSPKYLFRKEGQNVTLSCEQNLNHDAMYWYRQDPGQGLRLIYYSQIVNDFQKGDIAEGYSVSREKKESFPLTVTSAQKNPTAFYLCASSGPGTENTEAFFGQGTRLTVV.

The chain employs TRBV5-5 and TRBJ1-2; perhaps TRBD1 as D (6 bases). In germline, CDR1 is SGHKS, CDR2 YYEKEE (reference sequence). V lost 4 bases and J 4 bases, leaving 17 bases between the germline ends. The CDR3 runs 15 residues. CDR3 region: CASSPLAQGTYGYTF. CDR3 nucleotide sequence: TGTGCCAGCAGCCCCTTAGCCCAGGGGACCTATGGCTACACCTTC.

The rearrangement joins TRBV14 to TRBJ1-2; a weak D match, TRBD1 (6 bases). The CDR3 has 13 residues. V lost 1 base and J 4 bases, leaving 7 bases between the germline ends. CDR1 SGHDN and CDR2 FVKESK come from the germline V gene. CDR3 nucleotides: TGTGCCAGCAGCCAAGGCAGGGGCTATGGCTACACCTTC. Residues: CASSQGRGYGYTF. Looking up the rest from reference TRBV14 and TRBJ1-2 gives the full variable domain: EAGVTQFPSHSVIEKGQTVTLRCDPISGHDNLYWYRRVMGKEIKFLLHFVKESKQDESGMPNNRFLAERTGGTYSTLKVQPAELEDSGVYFCASSQGRGYGYTFGSGTRLTVV.

The genes are TRBV5-1 and TRBJ2-7; 7 bases agree with TRBD1. Trimming at V came to 7 bases and at J to 0 bases, leaving 16 bases not matched to a gene. Germline CDR1 and CDR2: SGHRS and YFSETQ. This CDR3 has 17 amino acids. CDR3 loop: CASAPTKPGQSSYEQYF. DNA of the CDR3: TGCGCCAGCGCCCCGACCAAACCGGGACAGAGCTCCTACGAGCAGTACTTC.

The J gene is TRBJ1-1, the V gene TRBV6-6; TRBD1 matches 9 bases. CDR3 length equals 15 residues. V trimming: 4 bases; J trimming: 10 bases; junction bases outside the gene matches: 13. The germline V gene encodes CDR1 MNHNY and CDR2 SVGAGI (reference sequence). CDR3 region: CASSFQQGARGGAFF. DNA of the CDR3: TGTGCCAGCAGTTTTCAACAGGGGGCGCGGGGGGGAGCTTTCTTT.

The rearrangement links TRBV5-1 to TRBJ1-3; TRBD1 is a possible D gene (5 bases). This CDR3 comprises 12 residues. Germline V lookup: CDR1 SGHRS, CDR2 YFSETQ. V lost 2 bases and J 8 bases, leaving 8 bases between the germline ends. The DNA of the CDR3 is TGCGCCAGCAGCTTCGCGGGGGACACCATATATTTT. Translated, it gives CASSFAGDTIYF.

This clone was detected only once. CDR3: CASSMGRAGQIYEQYF. CDR3 DNA sequence: TGTGCCAGTAGTATGGGTCGTGCGGGACAGATCTACGAGCAGTACTTC. V and J are TRBV19 and TRBJ2-7, with a tentative D call TRBD1 (7 bases). Between the trimmed V and J ends, which lost 3 bases and 3 bases, there was a span of 18 bases. CDR3 length: 16 residues. In germline, CDR1 is LNHDA, CDR2 SQIVND (reference sequence).

The chain has TRBV6-5 and TRBJ2-5; the D gene is possibly TRBD2 (6 bases). The CDR3 has 11 amino acids. Trimming took 6 bases from V and 5 from J, leaving 7 bases between them. Germline assignment: CDR1 MNHEY and CDR2 SVGAGI. CDR3 sequence (DNA): TGTGCCAGCAGCCTAGCGGAGACCCAGTACTTC. This gives the protein CASSLAETQYF.

The J gene is TRBJ2-7, the V gene TRBV11-3, with D maybe TRBD1 (6 bases). Trimming removed 1 base from V and 7 bases from J, with 20 bases in between. The CDR3 runs 16 residues. Germline assignment: CDR1 SGHNT and CDR2 YENEEA. The CDR3 DNA is TGTGCCAGCAGCTTAGGGGGGATGGGGGCACAAGGAGAGCAGTACTTC. It is translated as CASSLGGMGAQGEQYF.

J is TRBJ2-1 and V is TRBV4-1, with 12 bases matching TRBD2. V lost 1 base, J lost 1 base, and 8 bases stayed unmatched. The CDR3 consists of 19 residues. Germline-derived CDR1 and CDR2 are MGHRA and YSYEKL. As DNA, the CDR3 is TGCGCCAGCAGCCAAGCGACTAGCGGGAGTTTAGTATCCTACAATGAGCAGTTCTTC. It specifies CASSQATSGSLVSYNEQFF.

The V gene is TRBV19, the J gene TRBJ1-1; TRBD1 might be the D (6 bases). This CDR3 has 14 residues. The germline V and J ends were trimmed by 6 bases and 6 bases, with 17 bases remaining between them. The germline V gene has CDR1 LNHDA and CDR2 SQIVND (reference sequence). The CDR3 is CASSPRGRGPEAFF. CDR3 sequence (DNA): TGTGCCAGTAGCCCGAGGGGGAGGGGTCCTGAAGCTTTCTTT.

V usage is TRBV14 and J usage is TRBJ1-1; 10 bases fit TRBD1. The trim removed 1 base at V and 5 bases at J, leaving 7 bases unmatched. CDR1 and CDR2 (germline): SGHDN, FVKESK. This CDR3 is 16 amino acids long. In DNA, the CDR3 is TGTGCCAGCAGCCAAGTCGACAGGGGGCCGGGAACTGAAGCTTTCTTT. Encoded protein: CASSQVDRGPGTEAFF. Full variable domain (remainder filled in from reference TRBV14 and TRBJ1-1): EAGVTQFPSHSVIEKGQTVTLRCDPISGHDNLYWYRRVMGKEIKFLLHFVKESKQDESGMPNNRFLAERTGGTYSTLKVQPAELEDSGVYFCASSQVDRGPGTEAFFGQGTRLTVV.

A few counts support this clone. The CDR3 region has the DNA TGTGCCACCAGCAGAGGGAGGCGGGACAGGCCTCCCTGGGAGCAGTACTTC. As protein: CATSRGRRDRPPWEQYF. V gene TRBV15 combines with J gene TRBJ2-7; TRBD1 matches 8 bases. CDR3 length: 17 amino acids. V gave up 1 base and J gave up 7 bases; unmatched junction bases: 15. CDR1 is LNHNV, CDR2 YYDKDF, per germline (reference sequence).

The V call is TRBV4-1, the J call TRBJ2-2, with 12 bases lining up with TRBD2. Trimming took 1 base from V and 6 from J; bases not matched to a gene: 12. Germline CDR1 reads MGHRA; CDR2 reads YSYEKL. This CDR3 region has 19 residues. The CDR3 nucleotides read TGCGCCAGCAGCCAAGTAGGTTCTAGCGGGAGGGTAGGTCCCGGGGAGCTGTTTTTT. This gives the protein CASSQVGSSGRVGPGELFF.

The chain employs TRBV4-1 and TRBJ2-2; 8 bases fit TRBD2. The ends lost 0 bases at V and 5 bases at J; junction bases unmatched: 5. This CDR3 has 16 residues. Germline V gives CDR1 MGHRA, CDR2 YSYEKL. The CDR3 DNA follows: TGCGCCAGCAGCCAAGACCGGGGGGGCCAAACCGGGGAGCTGTTTTTT. It encodes CASSQDRGGQTGELFF.

The CDR3 nucleotides are TGTGCCAGCAGCGGTTATGGGCGCGCAGGCTACACCTTC. Amino acids: CASSGYGRAGYTF. The J gene is TRBJ1-2, the V gene TRBV5-4, with D uncertain. CDR1 SGHNT and CDR2 YYREEE come from the germline V gene (reference sequence). Trimming pared 4 bases from V and 8 bases from J, leaving 15 bases between. The CDR3 sequence is 13 residues long.

Here the CDR3 reads CASSQEGGWTEAFF. For the CDR3, the DNA is TGCGCCAGCAGCCAAGAAGGGGGATGGACTGAAGCTTTCTTT. The V call is TRBV4-1, the J call TRBJ1-1, with D possibly TRBD1 on 6 matching bases. V was cut by 0 bases and J by 5 bases, with 10 bases left in between. The CDR3 spans 14 residues. Germline V CDR1 and CDR2: MGHRA, YSYEKL.